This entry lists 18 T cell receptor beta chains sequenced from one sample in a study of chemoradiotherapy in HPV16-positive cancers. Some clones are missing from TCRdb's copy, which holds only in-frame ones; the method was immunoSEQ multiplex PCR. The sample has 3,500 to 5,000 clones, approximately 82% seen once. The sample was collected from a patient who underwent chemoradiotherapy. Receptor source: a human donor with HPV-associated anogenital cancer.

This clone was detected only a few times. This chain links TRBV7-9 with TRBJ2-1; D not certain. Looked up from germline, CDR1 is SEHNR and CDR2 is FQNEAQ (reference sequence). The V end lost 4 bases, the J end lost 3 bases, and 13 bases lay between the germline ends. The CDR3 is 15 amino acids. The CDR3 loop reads CASSSSSPGYNEQFF. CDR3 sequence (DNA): TGTGCCAGCAGCTCGTCGAGCCCTGGCTACAATGAGCAGTTCTTC.

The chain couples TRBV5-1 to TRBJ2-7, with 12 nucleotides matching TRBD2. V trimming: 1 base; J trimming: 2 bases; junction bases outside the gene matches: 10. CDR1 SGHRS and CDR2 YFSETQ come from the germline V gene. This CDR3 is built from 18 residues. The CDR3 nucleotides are TGCGCCAGCAGCTTGATGTCGCCTAGCGGGGGGGCTGCCTACGAGCAGTACTTC. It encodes CASSLMSPSGGAAYEQYF.

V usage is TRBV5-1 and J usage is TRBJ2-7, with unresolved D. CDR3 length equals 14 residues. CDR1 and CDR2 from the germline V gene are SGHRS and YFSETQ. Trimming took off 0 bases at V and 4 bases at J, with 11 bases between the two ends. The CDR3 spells CASSLGRVQYEQYF. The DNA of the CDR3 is TGCGCCAGCAGCTTGGGACGGGTACAATACGAGCAGTACTTC.

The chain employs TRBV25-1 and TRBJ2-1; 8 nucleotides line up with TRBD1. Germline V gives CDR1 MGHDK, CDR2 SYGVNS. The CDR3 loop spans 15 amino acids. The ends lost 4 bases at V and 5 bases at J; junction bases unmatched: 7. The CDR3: CASSASGTGNNEQFF. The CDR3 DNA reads TGTGCCAGCAGTGCGTCCGGGACAGGCAACAATGAGCAGTTCTTC.

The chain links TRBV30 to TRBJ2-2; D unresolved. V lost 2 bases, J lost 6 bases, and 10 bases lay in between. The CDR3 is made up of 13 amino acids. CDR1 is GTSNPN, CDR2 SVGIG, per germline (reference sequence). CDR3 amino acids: CAWSLGWAGELFF. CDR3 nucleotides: TGTGCCTGGAGTTTGGGGTGGGCCGGGGAGCTGTTTTTT.

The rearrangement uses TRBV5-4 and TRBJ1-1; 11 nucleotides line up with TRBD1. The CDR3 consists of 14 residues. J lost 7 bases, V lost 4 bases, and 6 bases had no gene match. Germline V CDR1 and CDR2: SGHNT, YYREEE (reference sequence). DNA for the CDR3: TGTGCCAGCAGCCGGACAGGGGGCAAGGTTGAAGCTTTCTTT. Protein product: CASSRTGGKVEAFF.

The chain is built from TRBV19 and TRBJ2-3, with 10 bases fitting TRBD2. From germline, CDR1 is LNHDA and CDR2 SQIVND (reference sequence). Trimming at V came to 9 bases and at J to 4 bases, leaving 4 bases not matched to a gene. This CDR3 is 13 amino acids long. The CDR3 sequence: CASSSGGPDTQYF. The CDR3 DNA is TGTGCCAGCTCTAGCGGGGGCCCAGATACGCAGTATTTT.

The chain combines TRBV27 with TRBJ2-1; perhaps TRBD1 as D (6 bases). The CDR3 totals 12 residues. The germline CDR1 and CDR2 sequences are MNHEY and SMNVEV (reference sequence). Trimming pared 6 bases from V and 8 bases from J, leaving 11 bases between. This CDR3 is CASSVQGYEQFF. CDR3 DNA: TGTGCCAGCAGCGTACAGGGCTATGAGCAGTTCTTC.

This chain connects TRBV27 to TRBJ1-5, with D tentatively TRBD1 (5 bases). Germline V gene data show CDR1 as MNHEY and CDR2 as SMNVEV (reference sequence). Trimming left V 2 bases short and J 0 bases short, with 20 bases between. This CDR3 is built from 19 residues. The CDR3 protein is CASSLDSPPTHYSNQPQHF. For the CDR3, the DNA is TGTGCCAGCAGTTTAGACAGCCCTCCTACCCATTATAGCAATCAGCCCCAGCATTTT.

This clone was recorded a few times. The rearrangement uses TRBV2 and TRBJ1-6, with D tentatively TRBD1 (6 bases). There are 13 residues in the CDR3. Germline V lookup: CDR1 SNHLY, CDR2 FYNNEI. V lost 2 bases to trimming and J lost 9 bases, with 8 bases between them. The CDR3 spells CASSEQGLSPLHF. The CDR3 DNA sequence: TGTGCCAGCAGTGAACAGGGGCTTTCACCCCTCCACTTT.

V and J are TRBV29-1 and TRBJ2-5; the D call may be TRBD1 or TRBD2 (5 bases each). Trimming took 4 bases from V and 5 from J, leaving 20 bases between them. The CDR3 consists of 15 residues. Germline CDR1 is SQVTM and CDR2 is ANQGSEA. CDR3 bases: TGCAGCGTTGCTTCCGGGGCTTCTTCGGGGGAGACCCAGTACTTC. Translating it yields CSVASGASSGETQYF. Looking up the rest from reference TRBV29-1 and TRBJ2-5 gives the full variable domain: SAVISQKPSRDICQRGTSLTIQCQVDSQVTMMFWYRQQPGQSLTLIATANQGSEATYESGFVIDKFPISRPNLTFSTLTVSNMSPEDSSIYLCSVASGASSGETQYFGPGTRLLVL.

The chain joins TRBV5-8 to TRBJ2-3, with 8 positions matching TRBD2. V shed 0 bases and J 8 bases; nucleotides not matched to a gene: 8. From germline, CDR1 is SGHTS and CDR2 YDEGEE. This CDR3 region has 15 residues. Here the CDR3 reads CASSLGGLGSGTQYF. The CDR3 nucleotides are TGTGCCAGCAGCTTGGGGGGACTAGGGTCAGGTACGCAGTATTTT.

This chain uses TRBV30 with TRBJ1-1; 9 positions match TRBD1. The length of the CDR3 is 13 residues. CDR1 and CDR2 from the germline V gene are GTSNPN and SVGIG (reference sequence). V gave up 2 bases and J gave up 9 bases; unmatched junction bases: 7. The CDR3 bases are TGTGCCTGGAGTCTTGATACAGGGGGCAAAGCTTTCTTT. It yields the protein CAWSLDTGGKAFF.

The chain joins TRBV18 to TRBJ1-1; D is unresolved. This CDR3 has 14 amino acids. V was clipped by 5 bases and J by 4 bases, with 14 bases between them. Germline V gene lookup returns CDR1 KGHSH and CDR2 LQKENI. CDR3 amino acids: CASSSDGSRTEAFF. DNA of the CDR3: TGTGCCAGCTCATCCGACGGGTCTCGCACTGAAGCTTTCTTT. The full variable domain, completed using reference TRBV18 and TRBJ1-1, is NAGVMQNPRHLVRRRGQEARLRCSPMKGHSHVYWYRQLPEEGLKFMVYLQKENIIDESGMPKERFSAEFPKEGPSILRIQQVVRGDSAAYFCASSSDGSRTEAFFGQGTRLTVV.

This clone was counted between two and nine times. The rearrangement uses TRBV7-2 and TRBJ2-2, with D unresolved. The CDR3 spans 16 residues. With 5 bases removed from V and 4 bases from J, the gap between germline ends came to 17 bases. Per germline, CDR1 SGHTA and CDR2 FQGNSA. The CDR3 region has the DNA TGTGCCAGCAGCGCCCCCTTCGGGCAGATCACCGGGGAGCTGTTTTTT. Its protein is CASSAPFGQITGELFF.

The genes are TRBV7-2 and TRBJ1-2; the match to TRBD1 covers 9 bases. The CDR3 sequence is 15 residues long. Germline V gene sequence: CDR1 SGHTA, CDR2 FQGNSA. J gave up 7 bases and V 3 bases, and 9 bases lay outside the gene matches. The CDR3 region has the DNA TGTGCCAGCAGCTTGGGGACAGGGTTGGTAGGTGGCTACACCTTC. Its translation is CASSLGTGLVGGYTF.

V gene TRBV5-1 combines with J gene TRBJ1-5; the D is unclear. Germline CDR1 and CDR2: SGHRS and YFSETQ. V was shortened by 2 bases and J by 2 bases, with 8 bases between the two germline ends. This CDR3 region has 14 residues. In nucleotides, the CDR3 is TGCGCCAGCAGCTTTGCAGGCGGCAATCAGCCCCAGCATTTT. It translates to CASSFAGGNQPQHF.

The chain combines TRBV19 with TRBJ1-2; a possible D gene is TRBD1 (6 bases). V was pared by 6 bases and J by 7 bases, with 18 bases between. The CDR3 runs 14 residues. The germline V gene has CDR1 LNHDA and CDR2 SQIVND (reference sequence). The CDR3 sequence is CASSPPGTNRGYTF. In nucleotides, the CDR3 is TGTGCCAGTAGCCCACCCGGGACAAATCGTGGCTACACCTTC.